This TCR beta chain derives from a study of T cells generated in artificial thymic organoids. Semi-nested PCR with reverse primers in the TRAC or TRBC constant regions amplified each chain separately. TCRdb recomputed calls from the 5' RACE reads with MiXCR, one row per CDR3 protein. The sample has more than 3,000 distinct CDR3 sequences; around 31% are singletons. The sequence was obtained from a human donor who gave cord blood stem cells for thymic organoid culture, a cardiac surgery patient who gave postnatal thymus, or a blood donor (not recorded which). Specimen: naive CD8+ T cells from blood. Subset noted: CD3+TCRalphabeta+CD8SP T cells; for blood, CD45RO-CCR7+ naive CD8+ T cells.

The CDR3 region has the DNA TGTGCCAGCAGCTTAGAGGCGGGGGGAAGCACAGATACGCAGTATTTT. This gives the protein CASSLEAGGSTDTQYF. V usage is TRBV7-8 and J usage is TRBJ2-3; 8 bases line up with TRBD2. This CDR3 has 16 residues. Germline lookup yields CDR1 SGHVS and CDR2 FQNEAQ. Trimming took 1 base from V and 0 from J; bases not matched to a gene: 3.